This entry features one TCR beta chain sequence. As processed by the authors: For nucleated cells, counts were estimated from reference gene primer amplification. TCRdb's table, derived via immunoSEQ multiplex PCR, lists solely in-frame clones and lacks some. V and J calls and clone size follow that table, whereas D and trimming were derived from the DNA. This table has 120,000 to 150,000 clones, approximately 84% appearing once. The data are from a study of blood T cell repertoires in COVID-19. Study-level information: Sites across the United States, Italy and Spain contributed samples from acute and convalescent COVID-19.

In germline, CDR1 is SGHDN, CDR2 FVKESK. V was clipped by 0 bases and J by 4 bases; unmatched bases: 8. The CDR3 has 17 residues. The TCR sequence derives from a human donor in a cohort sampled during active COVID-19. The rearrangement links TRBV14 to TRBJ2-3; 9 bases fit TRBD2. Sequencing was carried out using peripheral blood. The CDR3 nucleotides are TGTGCCAGCAGCCAAGATGGATTAGCGGGAGCGGCAGATACGCAGTATTTT. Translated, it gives CASSQDGLAGAADTQYF. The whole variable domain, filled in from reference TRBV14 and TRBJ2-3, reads EAGVTQFPSHSVIEKGQTVTLRCDPISGHDNLYWYRRVMGKEIKFLLHFVKESKQDESGMPNNRFLAERTGGTYSTLKVQPAELEDSGVYFCASSQDGLAGAADTQYFGPGTRLTVL.